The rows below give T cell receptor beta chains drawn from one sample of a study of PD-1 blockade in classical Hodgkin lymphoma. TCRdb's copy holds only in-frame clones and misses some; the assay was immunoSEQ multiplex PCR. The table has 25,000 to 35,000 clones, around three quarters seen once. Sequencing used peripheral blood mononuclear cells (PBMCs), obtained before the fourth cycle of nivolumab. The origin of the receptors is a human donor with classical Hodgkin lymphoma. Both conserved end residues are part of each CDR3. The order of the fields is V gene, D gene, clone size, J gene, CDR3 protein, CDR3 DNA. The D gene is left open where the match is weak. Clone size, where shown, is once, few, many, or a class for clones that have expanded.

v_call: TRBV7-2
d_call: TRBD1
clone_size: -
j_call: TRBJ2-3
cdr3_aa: CASSSGTGPNTQYF
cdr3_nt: TGTGCCAGCAGCTCCGGGACAGGTCCTAATACGCAGTATTTT

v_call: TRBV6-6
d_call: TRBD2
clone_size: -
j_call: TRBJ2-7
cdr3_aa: CASSRGRDYYEQYF
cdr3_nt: TGTGCCAGCAGTCGCGGGAGGGACTACTACGAGCAGTACTTC

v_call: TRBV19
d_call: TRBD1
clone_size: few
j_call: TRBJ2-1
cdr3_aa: CASSTRGRRVDNEQFF
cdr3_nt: TGTGCCAGTAGTACCAGGGGGCGCCGAGTAGACAATGAGCAGTTCTTC

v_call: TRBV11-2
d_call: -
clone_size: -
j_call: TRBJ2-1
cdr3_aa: CASSFTGVEGNNEQFF
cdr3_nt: TGTGCCAGCAGCTTTACGGGAGTTGAGGGGAACAATGAGCAGTTCTTC

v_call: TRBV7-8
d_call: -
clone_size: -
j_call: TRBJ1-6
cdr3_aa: CASSFVDGSSYNSPLHF
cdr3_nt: TGTGCCAGCAGCTTCGTTGACGGCAGCTCCTATAATTCACCCCTCCACTTT

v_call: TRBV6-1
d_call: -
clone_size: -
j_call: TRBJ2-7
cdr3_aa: CASSAAGYEQYF
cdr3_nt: TGTGCCAGCAGTGCTGCCGGCTACGAGCAGTACTTC

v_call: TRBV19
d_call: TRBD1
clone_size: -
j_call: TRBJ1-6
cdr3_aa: CASRGTDNNSPLHF
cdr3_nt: TGTGCCAGTAGGGGGACAGATAATAATTCACCCCTCCACTTT

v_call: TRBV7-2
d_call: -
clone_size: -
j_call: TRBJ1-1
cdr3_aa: CASSLGSAGTEAFF
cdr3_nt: TGTGCCAGCAGCTTAGGGTCTGCAGGGACTGAAGCTTTCTTT

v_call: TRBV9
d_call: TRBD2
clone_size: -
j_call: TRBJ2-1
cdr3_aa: CASSVRTSNYNEQFF
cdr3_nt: TGTGCCAGCAGCGTTCGGACTAGCAACTACAATGAGCAGTTCTTC

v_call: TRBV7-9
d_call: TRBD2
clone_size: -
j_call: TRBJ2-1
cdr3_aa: CASSLEGLAGAPEQFF
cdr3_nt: TGTGCCAGCAGCTTAGAGGGACTAGCGGGAGCCCCTGAGCAGTTCTTC

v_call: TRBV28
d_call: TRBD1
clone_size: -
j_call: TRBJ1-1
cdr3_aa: CASSYGTGGWIPEAFF
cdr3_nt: TGTGCCAGCAGTTACGGGACAGGGGGCTGGATCCCTGAAGCTTTCTTT

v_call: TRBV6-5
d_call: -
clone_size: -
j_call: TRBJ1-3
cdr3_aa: CASSYTAVAGNTIYF
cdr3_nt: TGTGCCAGCAGTTACACGGCGGTGGCTGGAAACACCATATATTTT

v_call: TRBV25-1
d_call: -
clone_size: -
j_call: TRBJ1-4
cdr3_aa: CASRRQINEKLFF
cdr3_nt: TGTGCCAGCAGACGACAGATTAATGAAAAACTGTTTTTT

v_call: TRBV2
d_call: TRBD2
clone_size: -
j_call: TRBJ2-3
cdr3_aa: CASNGLAGGAQYF
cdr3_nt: TGTGCCAGCAACGGACTAGCGGGAGGAGCGCAGTATTTT

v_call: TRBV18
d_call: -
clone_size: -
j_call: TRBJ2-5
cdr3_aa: CASSPRQYQETQYF
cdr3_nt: TGTGCCAGCTCACCCCGACAATACCAAGAGACCCAGTACTTC

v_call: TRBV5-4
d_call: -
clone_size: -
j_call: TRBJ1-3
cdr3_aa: CASSLSANSGNTIYF
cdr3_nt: TGTGCCAGCAGCTTGTCTGCTAATTCTGGAAACACCATATATTTT

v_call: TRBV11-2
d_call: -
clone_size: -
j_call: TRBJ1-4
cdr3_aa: CASTNRPGGGEKLFF
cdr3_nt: TGTGCCAGCACCAACCGCCCCGGGGGGGGTGAAAAACTGTTTTTT

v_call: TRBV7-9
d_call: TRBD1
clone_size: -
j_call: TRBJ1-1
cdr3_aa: CASSLEGASTEAFF
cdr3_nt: TGTGCCAGCAGCTTGGAGGGGGCGAGTACTGAAGCTTTCTTT

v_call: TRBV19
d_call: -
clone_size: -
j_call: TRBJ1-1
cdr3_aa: CASSIRGATEAFF
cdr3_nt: TGTGCCAGTAGTATACGGGGGGCCACTGAAGCTTTCTTT

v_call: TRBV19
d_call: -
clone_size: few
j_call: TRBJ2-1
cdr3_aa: CASSTWGPSDNEQFF
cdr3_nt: TGTGCCAGTAGTACCTGGGGACCATCTGACAATGAGCAGTTCTTC

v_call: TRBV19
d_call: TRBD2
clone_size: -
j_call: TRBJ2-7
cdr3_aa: CASSRTSGSTYEQYF
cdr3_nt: TGTGCCAGTAGTAGGACTAGCGGGAGCACCTACGAGCAGTACTTC

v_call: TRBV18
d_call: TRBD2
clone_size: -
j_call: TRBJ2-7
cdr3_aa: CASSLNIAGGFSYEQYF
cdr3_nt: TGTGCCAGCTCACTAAACATAGCGGGAGGATTTTCCTACGAGCAGTACTTC

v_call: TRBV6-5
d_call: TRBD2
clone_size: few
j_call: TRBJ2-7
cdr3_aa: CASSRGRDYYEQYF
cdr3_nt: TGTGCCAGCAGTCGCGGGAGGGACTACTACGAGCAGTACTTC

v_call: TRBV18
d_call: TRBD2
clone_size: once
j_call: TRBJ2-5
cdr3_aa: CASSPKGPSGSGWETQYF
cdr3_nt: TGTGCCAGCTCCCCCAAGGGCCCTAGCGGGAGCGGATGGGAGACCCAGTACTTC

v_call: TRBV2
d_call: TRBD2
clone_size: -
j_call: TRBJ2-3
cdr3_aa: CASGGLAVLHTDTQYF
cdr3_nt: TGTGCCAGCGGGGGACTAGCGGTCCTACACACAGATACGCAGTATTTT

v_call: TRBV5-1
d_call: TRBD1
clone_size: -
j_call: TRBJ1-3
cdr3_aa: CASSLGTGGISGNTIYF
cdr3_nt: TGCGCCAGCAGCCTTGGGACAGGGGGCATCTCTGGAAACACCATATATTTT

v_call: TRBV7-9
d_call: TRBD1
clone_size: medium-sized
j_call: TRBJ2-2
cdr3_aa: CASSLALTGGPGELFF
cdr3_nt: TGTGCCAGCAGCTTAGCTCTGACAGGGGGCCCCGGGGAGCTGTTTTTT

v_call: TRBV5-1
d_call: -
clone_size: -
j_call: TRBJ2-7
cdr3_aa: CASSLVRSYEQYF
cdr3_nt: TGCGCCAGCAGCTTGGTTCGCTCCTACGAGCAGTACTTC

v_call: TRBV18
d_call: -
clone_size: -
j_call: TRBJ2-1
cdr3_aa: CASSKLEQNEQFF
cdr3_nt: TGTGCCAGCTCAAAACTGGAACAGAATGAGCAGTTCTTC